This T cell receptor beta chain was obtained from a study of T cell changes during pregnancy in multiple sclerosis. V lost 5 bases to trimming and J lost 1 base, with 9 bases between them. Germline CDR1 reads MNHNS; CDR2 reads SASEGT. This CDR3 comprises 14 residues. Clones were sequenced by immunoSEQ multiplex PCR, and TCRdb holds only the in-frame ones, with some missing. The table shows 40,000 to 65,000 clones, with about 92% occurring only once. Sequences were derived from CD4+ T cells from peripheral blood mononuclear cells, sampled in the third trimester of pregnancy. This receptor was obtained from a female donor with multiple sclerosis, enrolled in a pregnancy study. This chain joins TRBV6-1 and TRBJ1-3; D may be TRBD1 (5 bases). CDR3 sequence: CASSTTASGNTIYF. DNA of the CDR3: TGTGCCAGCAGTACGACAGCTTCTGGAAACACCATATATTTT.